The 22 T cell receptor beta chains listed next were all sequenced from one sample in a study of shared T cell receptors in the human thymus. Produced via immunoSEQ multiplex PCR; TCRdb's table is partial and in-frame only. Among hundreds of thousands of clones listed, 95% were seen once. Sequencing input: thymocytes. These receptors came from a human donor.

The CDR3 DNA sequence: TGTGCCAGCAGTTTGTATGCCCACAGGGGAATAGGGAACGAGCAGTACTTC. Translating gives CASSLYAHRGIGNEQYF. This chain connects TRBV28 to TRBJ2-7, with 7 bases that match TRBD1. Germline V gene data show CDR1 as MDHEN and CDR2 as SYDVKM. This CDR3 has 17 residues. Trimming cost V 3 bases and J 5 bases; bases outside gene matches: 16. Full variable domain (remainder filled in from reference TRBV28 and TRBJ2-7): DVKVTQSSRYLVKRTGEKVFLECVQDMDHENMFWYRQDPGLGLRLIYFSYDVKMKEKGDIPEGYSVSREKKERFSLILESASTNQTSMYLCASSLYAHRGIGNEQYFGPGTRLTVT.

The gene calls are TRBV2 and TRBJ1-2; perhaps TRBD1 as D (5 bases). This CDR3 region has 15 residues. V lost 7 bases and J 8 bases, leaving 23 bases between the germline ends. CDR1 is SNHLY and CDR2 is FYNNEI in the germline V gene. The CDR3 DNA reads TGTGCCAGCATGAGGAAGATAGGGACCCTAGCGGGCTACACCTTC. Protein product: CASMRKIGTLAGYTF.

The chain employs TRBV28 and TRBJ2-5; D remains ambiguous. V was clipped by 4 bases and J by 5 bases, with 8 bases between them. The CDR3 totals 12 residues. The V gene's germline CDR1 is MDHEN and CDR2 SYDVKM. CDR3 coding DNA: TGTGCCAGCAGTTCTAGGTGGGAGACCCAGTACTTC. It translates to CASSSRWETQYF.

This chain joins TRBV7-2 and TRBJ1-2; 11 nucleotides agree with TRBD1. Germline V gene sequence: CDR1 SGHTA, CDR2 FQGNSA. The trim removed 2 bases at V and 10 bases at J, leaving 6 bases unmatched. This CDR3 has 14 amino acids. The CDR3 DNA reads TGTGCCAGCAGCTTACGGACAGGGGGCGAGGACTACACCTTC. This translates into CASSLRTGGEDYTF.

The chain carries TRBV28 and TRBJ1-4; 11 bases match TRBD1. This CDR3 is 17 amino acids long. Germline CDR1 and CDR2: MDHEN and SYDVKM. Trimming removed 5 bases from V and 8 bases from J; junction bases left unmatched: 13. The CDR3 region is CASSGTGGYSMGEKLFF. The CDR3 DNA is TGTGCCAGCAGTGGGACAGGGGGGTACTCTATGGGAGAAAAACTGTTTTTT. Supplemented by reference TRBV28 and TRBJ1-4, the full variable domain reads DVKVTQSSRYLVKRTGEKVFLECVQDMDHENMFWYRQDPGLGLRLIYFSYDVKMKEKGDIPEGYSVSREKKERFSLILESASTNQTSMYLCASSGTGGYSMGEKLFFGSGTQLSVL.

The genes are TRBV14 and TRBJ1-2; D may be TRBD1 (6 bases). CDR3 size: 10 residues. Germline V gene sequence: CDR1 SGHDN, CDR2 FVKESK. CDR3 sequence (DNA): TGTGACAGGGACCCTGGAGGCTACACCTTC. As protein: CDRDPGGYTF.

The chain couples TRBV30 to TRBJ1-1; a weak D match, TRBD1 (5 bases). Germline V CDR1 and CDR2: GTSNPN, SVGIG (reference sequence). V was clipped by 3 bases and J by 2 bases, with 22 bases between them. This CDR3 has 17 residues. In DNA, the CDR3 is TGTGCCTGGAGAGAGCTTCGGGGACTTAGGGGAAACACTGAAGCTTTCTTT. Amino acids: CAWRELRGLRGNTEAFF.

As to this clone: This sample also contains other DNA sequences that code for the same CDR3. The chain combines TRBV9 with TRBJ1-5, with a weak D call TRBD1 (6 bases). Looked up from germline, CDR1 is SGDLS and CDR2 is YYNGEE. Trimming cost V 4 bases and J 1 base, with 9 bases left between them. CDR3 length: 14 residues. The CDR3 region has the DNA TGTGCCAGCAGCTCTCAGGGGAGCAATCAGCCCCAGCATTTT. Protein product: CASSSQGSNQPQHF.

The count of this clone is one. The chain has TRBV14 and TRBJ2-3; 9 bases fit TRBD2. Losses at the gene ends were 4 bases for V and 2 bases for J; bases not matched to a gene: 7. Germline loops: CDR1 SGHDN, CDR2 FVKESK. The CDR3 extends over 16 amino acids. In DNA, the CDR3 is TGTGCCAGCAGCCGCTACGGACTAGCGATCACAGATACGCAGTATTTT. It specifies CASSRYGLAITDTQYF.

Written as DNA, the CDR3 is TGTGCCAGCAGCGCTCAGGGGGCGGGTGCTGGCTACACCTTC. This translates into CASSAQGAGAGYTF. The chain is built from TRBV7-2 and TRBJ1-2, with 8 positions matching TRBD1. The CDR3 covers 14 residues. From germline, CDR1 is SGHTA and CDR2 FQGNSA. Trimming at V came to 5 bases and at J to 7 bases, leaving 9 bases not matched to a gene.

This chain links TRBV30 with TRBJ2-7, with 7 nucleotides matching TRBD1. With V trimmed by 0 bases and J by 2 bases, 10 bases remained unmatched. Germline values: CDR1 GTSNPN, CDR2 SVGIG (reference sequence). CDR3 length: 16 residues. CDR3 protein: CAWSVLGTVNTYEQYF. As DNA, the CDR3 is TGTGCCTGGAGTGTATTAGGGACAGTAAACACCTACGAGCAGTACTTC.

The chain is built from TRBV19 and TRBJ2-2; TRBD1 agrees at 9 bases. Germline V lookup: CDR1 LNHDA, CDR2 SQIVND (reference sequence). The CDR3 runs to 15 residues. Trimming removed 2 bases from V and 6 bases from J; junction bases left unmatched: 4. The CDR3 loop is CASSILGQGPGELFF. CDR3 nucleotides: TGTGCCAGTAGTATACTGGGACAGGGACCCGGGGAGCTGTTTTTT.

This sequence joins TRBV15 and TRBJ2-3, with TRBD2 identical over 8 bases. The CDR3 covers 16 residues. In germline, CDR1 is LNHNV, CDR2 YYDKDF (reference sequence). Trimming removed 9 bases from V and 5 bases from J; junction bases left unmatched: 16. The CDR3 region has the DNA TGTGCCACTAAATCAATGGGAAGCGGGAGAATAGATACGCAGTATTTT. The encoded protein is CATKSMGSGRIDTQYF.

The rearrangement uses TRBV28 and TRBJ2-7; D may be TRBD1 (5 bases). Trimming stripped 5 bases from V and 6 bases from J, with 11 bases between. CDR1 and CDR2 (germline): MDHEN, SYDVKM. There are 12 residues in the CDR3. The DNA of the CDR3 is TGTGCCAGCAGTCAGGGATCAGCCGAGCAGTACTTC. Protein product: CASSQGSAEQYF. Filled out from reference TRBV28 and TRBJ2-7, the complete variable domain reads DVKVTQSSRYLVKRTGEKVFLECVQDMDHENMFWYRQDPGLGLRLIYFSYDVKMKEKGDIPEGYSVSREKKERFSLILESASTNQTSMYLCASSQGSAEQYFGPGTRLTVT.

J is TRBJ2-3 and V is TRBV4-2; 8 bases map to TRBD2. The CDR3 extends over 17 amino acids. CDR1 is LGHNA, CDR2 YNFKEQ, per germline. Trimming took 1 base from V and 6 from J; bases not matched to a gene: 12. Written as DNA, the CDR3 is TGTGCCAGCAGCCAAGGCCTCGGACTAGCCGAACGGGATACGCAGTATTTT. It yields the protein CASSQGLGLAERDTQYF.

CDR3 bases: TGTGCCAGTGGACAAAATAACAATCAGCCCCAGCATTTT. Residues: CASGQNNNQPQHF. The chain has TRBV19 and TRBJ1-5, with D tentatively TRBD1 (5 bases). The CDR3 sequence is 13 residues long. The germline gives CDR1 LNHDA, CDR2 SQIVND (reference sequence). V was pared by 8 bases and J by 3 bases, with 11 bases between.

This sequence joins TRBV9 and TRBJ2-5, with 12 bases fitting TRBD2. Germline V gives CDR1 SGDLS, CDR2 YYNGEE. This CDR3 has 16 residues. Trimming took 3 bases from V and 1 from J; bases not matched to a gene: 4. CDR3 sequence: CASSGPSGRAQETQYF. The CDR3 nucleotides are TGTGCCAGCAGCGGCCCTAGCGGGAGGGCCCAAGAGACCCAGTACTTC.

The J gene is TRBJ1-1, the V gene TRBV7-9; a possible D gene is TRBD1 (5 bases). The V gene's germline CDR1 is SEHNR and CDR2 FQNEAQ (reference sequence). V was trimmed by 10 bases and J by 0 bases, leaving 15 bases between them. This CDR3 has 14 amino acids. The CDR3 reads CATETGRMNTEAFF. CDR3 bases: TGTGCCACCGAGACGGGACGGATGAACACTGAAGCTTTCTTT.

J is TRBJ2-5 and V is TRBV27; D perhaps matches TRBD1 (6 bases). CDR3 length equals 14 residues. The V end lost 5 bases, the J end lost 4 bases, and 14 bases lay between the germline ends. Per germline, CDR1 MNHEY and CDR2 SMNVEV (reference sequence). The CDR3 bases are TGTGCCAGCAGTGACCTCAGAGGGGGAGAGACCCAGTACTTC. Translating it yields CASSDLRGGETQYF.

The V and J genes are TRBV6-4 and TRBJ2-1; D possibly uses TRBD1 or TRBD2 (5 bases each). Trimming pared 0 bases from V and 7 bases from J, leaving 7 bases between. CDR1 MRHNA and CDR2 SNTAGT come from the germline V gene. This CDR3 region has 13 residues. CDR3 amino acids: CASSDSRGNEQFF. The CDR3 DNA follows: TGTGCCAGCAGTGACTCGAGGGGAAATGAGCAGTTCTTC.

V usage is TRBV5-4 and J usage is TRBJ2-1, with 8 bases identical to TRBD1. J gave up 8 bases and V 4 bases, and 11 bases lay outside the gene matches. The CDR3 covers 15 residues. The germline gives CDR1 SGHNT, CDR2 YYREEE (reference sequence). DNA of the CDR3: TGTGCCAGCAGCCCTCATCCAGGGGGCATATATGAGCAGTTCTTC. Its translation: CASSPHPGGIYEQFF. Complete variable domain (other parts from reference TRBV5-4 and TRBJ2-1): ETGVTQSPTHLIKTRGQQVTLRCSSQSGHNTVSWYQQALGQGPQFIFQYYREEENGRGNFPPRFSGLQFPNYSSELNVNALELDDSALYLCASSPHPGGIYEQFFGPGTRLTVL.

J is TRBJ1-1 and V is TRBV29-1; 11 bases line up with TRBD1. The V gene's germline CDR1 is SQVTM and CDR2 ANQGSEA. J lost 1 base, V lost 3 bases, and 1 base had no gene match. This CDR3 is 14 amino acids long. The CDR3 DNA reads TGCAGCGTTGAGGGACAGGGGGGGAACACTGAAGCTTTCTTT. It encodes CSVEGQGGNTEAFF.